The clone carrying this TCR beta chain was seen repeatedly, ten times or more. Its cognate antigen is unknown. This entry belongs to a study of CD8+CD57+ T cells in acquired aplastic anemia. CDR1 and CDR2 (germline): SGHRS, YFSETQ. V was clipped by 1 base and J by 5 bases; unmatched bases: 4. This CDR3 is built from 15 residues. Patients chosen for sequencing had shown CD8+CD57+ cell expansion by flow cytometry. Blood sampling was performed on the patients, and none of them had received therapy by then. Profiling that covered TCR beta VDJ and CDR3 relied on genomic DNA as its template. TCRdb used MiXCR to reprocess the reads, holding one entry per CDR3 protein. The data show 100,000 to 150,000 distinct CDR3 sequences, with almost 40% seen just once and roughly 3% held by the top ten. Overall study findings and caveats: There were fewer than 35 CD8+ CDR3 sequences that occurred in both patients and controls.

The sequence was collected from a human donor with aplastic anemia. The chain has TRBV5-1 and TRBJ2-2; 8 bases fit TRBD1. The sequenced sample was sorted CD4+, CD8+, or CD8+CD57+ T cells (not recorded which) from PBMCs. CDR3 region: CASSLPGQGTGELFF. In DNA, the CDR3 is TGCGCCAGCAGCTTGCCCGGACAGGGAACCGGGGAGCTGTTTTTT.